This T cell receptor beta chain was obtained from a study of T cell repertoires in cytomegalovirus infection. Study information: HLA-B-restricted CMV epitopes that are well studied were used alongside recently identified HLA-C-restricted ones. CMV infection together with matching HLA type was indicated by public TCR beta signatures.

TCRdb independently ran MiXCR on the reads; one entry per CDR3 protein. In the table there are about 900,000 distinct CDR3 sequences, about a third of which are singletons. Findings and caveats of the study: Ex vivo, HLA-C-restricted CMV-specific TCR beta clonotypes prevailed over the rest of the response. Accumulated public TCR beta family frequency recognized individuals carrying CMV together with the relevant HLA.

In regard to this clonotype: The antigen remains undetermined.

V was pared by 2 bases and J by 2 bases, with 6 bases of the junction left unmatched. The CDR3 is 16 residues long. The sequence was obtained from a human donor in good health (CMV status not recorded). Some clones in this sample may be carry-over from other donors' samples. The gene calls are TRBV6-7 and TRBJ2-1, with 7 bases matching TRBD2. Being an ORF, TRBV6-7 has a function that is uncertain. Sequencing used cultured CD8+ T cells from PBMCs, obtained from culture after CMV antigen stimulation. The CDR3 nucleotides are TGTGCCAGCAGTTACCCTGGGAGGGCAGCCTACAATGAGCAGTTCTTC. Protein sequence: CASSYPGRAAYNEQFF.